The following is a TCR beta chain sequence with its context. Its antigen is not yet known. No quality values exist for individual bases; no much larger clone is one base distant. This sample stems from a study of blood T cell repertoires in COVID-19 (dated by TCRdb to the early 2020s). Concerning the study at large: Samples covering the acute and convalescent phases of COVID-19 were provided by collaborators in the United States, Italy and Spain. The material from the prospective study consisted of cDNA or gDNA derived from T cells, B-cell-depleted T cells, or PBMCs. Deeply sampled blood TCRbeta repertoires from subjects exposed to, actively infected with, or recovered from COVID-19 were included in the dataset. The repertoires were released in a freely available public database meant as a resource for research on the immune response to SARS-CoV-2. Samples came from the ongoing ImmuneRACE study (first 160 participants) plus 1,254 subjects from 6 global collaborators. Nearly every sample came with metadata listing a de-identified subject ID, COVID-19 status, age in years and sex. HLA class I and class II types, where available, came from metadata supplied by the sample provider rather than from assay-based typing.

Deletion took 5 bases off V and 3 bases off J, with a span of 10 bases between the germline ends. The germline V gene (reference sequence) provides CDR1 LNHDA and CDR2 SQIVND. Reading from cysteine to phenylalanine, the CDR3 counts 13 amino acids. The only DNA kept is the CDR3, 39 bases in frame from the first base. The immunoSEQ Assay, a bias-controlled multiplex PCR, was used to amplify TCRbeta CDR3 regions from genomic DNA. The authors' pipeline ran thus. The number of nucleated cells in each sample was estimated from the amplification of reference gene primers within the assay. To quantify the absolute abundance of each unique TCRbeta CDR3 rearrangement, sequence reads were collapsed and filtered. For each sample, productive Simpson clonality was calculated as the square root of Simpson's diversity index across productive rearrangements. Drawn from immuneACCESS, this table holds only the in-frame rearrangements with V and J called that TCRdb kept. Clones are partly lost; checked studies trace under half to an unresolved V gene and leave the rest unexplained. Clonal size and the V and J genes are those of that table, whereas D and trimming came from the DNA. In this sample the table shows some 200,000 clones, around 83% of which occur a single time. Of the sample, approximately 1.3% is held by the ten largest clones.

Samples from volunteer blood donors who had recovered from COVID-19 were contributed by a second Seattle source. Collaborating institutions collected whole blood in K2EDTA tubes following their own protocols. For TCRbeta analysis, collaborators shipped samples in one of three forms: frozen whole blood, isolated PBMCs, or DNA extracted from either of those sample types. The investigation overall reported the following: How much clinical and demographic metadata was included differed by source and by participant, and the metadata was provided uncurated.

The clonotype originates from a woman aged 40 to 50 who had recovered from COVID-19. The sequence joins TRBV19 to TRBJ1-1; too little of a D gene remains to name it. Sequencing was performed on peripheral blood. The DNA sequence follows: TGTGCCAGTAGTTTACGAGATTACACTGAAGCTTTCTTT. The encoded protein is CASSLRDYTEAFF.